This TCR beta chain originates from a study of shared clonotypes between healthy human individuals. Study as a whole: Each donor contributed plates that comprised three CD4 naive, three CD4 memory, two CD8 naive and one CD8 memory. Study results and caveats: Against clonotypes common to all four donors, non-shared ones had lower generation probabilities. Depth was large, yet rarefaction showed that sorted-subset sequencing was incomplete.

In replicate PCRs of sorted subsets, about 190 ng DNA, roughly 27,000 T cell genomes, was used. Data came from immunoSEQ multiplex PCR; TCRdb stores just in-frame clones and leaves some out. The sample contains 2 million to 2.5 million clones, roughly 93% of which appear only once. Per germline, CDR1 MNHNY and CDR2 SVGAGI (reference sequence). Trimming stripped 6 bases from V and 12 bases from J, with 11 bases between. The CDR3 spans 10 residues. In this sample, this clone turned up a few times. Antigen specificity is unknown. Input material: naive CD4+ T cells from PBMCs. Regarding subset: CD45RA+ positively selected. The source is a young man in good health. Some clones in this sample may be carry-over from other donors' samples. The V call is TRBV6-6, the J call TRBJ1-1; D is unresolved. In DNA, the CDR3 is TGTGCCAGCAGCTCCGCCGGAACTTTCTTT. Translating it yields CASSSAGTFF.